This T cell receptor beta chain stems from a study of OX40 agonist ivuxolimab in advanced cancers. Measured with immunoSEQ multiplex PCR; TCRdb has only the in-frame clones, and not every one. The sample carries approximately 13,000 clones, approximately 61% recorded once. Germline V gene data show CDR1 as MNHEY and CDR2 as SVGAGI. V gave up 5 bases and J gave up 6 bases, with 17 bases separating them. This CDR3 spans 14 amino acids. The gene calls are TRBV6-5 and TRBJ2-7; D may be TRBD1 or TRBD2 (5 bases each). This receptor was obtained from an adult with an advanced solid tumor such as melanoma, head and neck, liver or kidney cancer. This specimen consisted of CD4+ or CD8+ T cells sorted from blood, obtained in a trial of the OX40 agonist ivuxolimab. The CDR3 sequence is CASSRTTRAGEQYF. Here the CDR3 DNA reads TGTGCCAGCAGTCGGACAACGCGGGCGGGCGAGCAGTACTTC.